The text below deals with one T cell receptor (beta chain). What it binds is not known. The sample originates from a study of a mutant IDH1 vaccine in newly diagnosed glioma. Turning to the study itself: At weeks 1, 3, 5, 7, 11, 15, 19 and 23, patients received a vaccination, eight in all.

In germline, CDR1 is GTSNPN, CDR2 SVGIG (reference sequence). CDR3 length: 11 residues. Trimming cost V 0 bases and J 6 bases, with 4 bases left between them. Noted time point: week 5, during vaccination. Vaccinated patients received 300 ug of mutant IDH1 20-mer peptide per dose, with topical imiquimod. TCRdb's table, derived via immunoSEQ multiplex PCR, lists solely in-frame clones and lacks some. The sample has 40,000 to 60,000 clones, around 80% seen once; the top ten hold roughly 1.8%. The clonotype comes from a woman aged 35 to 49 with glioma. The sample here was PBMCs, taken from a glioma patient whose treatment included an IDH1 peptide vaccine. The chain has TRBV30 and TRBJ2-3; D gene unclear. This chain's CDR3 is CAWSVGDTQYF. The CDR3 region has the DNA TGTGCCTGGAGTGTGGGGGATACGCAGTATTTT.